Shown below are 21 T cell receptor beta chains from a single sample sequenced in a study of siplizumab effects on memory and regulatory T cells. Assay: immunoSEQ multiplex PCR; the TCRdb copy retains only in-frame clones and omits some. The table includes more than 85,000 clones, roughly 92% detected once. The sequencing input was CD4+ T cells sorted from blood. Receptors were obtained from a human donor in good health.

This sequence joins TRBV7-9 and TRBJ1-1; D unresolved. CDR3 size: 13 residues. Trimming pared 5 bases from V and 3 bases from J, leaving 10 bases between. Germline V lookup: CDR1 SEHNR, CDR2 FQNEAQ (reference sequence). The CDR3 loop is CASSEPPHTEAFF. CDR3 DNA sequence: TGTGCCAGCAGCGAACCCCCCCACACTGAAGCTTTCTTT.

The CDR3 loop reads CASSLTSGGISYNEQFF. CDR3 coding DNA: TGTGCCAGCAGCTTAACAAGCGGGGGGATATCCTACAATGAGCAGTTCTTC. This rearrangement joins TRBV7-2 to TRBJ2-1, with 9 bases identical to TRBD2. The CDR3 covers 17 residues. J was trimmed by 1 base and V by 2 bases; bases with no gene match: 6. Germline V gene data show CDR1 as SGHTA and CDR2 as FQGNSA.

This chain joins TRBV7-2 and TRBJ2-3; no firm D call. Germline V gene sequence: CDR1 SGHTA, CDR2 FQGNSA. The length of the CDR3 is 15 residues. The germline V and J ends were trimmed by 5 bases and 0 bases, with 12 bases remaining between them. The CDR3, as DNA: TGTGCCAGCAGCCGCAGCAGGACGAGCACAGATACGCAGTATTTT. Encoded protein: CASSRSRTSTDTQYF.

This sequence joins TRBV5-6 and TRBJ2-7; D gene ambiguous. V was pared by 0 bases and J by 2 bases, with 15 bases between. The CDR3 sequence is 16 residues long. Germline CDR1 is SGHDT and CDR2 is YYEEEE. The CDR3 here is CASSLDLGGTTYEQYF. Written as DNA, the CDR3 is TGTGCCAGCAGCTTGGATCTCGGCGGAACCACCTACGAGCAGTACTTC.

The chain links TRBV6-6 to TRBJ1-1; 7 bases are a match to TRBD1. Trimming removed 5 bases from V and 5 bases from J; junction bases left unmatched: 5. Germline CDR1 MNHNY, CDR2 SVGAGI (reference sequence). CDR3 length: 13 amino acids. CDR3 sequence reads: CASSTGEGTEAFF. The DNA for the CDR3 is TGTGCCAGCAGTACAGGGGAGGGTACTGAAGCTTTCTTT.

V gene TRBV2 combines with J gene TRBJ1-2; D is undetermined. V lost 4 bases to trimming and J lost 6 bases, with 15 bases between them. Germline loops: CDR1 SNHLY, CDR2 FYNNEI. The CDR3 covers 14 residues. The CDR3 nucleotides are TGTGCCAGCAGTGTAGGACTCGGAGGTAATGGCTACACCTTC. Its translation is CASSVGLGGNGYTF.

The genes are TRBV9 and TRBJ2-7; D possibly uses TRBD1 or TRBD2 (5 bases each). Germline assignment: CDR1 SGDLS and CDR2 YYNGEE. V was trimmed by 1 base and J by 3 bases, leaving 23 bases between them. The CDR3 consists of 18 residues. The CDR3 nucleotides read TGTGCCAGCAGCGTAAGTGTTGGAGTGGGGACGACCTTCTACGAGCAGTACTTC. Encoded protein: CASSVSVGVGTTFYEQYF.

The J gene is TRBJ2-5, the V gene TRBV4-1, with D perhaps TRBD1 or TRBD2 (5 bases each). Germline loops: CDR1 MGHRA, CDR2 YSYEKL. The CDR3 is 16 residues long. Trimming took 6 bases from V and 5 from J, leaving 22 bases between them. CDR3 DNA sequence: TGCGCCAGCAGATCACACCGGGACCGCCCCGGGGAGACCCAGTACTTC. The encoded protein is CASRSHRDRPGETQYF.

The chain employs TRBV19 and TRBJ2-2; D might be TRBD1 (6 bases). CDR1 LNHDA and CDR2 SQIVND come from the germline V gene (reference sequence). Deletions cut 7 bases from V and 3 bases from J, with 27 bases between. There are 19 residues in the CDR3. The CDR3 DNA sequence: TGTGCCAGTACAACTCCGGGACACCTTACATTGGCTGACACCGGGGAGCTGTTTTTT. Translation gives CASTTPGHLTLADTGELFF.

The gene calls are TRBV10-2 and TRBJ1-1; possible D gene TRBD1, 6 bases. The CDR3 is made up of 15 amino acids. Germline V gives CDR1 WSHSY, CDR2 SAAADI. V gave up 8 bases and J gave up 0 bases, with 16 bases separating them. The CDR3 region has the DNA TGCGCCAGCTGTGTGGGGGCTATCATGAACACTGAAGCTTTCTTT. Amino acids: CASCVGAIMNTEAFF.

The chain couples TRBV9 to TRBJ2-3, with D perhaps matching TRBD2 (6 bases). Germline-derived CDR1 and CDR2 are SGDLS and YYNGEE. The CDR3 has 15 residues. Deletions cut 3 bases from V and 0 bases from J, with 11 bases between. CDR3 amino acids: CASSGTGDSTDTQYF. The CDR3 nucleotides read TGTGCCAGCAGCGGGACGGGGGATAGCACAGATACGCAGTATTTT.

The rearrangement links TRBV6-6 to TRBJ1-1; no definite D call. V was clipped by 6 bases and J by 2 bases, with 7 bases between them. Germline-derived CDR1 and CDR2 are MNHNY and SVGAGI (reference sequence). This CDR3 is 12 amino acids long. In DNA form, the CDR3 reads TGTGCCAGCAGCAGAGCAAACACTGAAGCTTTCTTT. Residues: CASSRANTEAFF.

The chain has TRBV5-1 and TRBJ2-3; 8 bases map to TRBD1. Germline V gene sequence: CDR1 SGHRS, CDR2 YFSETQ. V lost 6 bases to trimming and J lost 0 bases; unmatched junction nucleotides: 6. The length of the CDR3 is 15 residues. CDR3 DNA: TGCGCCAGCATACAGGGGGACCCTAGCACAGATACGCAGTATTTT. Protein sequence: CASIQGDPSTDTQYF.

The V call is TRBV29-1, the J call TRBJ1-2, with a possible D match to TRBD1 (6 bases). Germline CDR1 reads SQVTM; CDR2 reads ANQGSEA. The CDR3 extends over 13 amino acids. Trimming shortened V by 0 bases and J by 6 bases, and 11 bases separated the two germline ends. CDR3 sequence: CSVEDRTVNGYTF. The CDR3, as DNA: TGCAGCGTTGAAGATAGGACAGTAAATGGCTACACCTTC. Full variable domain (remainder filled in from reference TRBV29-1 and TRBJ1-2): SAVISQKPSRDICQRGTSLTIQCQVDSQVTMMFWYRQQPGQSLTLIATANQGSEATYESGFVIDKFPISRPNLTFSTLTVSNMSPEDSSIYLCSVEDRTVNGYTFGSGTRLTVV.

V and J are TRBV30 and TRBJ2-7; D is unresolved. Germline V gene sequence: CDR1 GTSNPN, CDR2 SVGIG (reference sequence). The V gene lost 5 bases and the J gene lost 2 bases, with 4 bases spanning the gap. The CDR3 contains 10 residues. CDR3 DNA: TGTGCCTGGGGGGCCTACGAGCAGTACTTC. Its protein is CAWGAYEQYF. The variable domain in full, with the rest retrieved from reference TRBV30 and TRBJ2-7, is SQTIHQWPATLVQPVGSPLSLECTVEGTSNPNLYWYRQAAGRGLQLLFYSVGIGQISSEVPQNLSASRPQDRQFILSSKKLLLSDSGFYLCAWGAYEQYFGPGTRLTVT.

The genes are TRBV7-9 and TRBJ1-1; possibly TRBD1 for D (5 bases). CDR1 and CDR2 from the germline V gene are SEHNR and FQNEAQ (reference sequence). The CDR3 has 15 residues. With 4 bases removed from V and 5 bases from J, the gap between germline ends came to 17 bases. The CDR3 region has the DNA TGTGCCAGCAGCTACGGAGTAGGGGTCTCTACTGAAGCTTTCTTT. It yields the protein CASSYGVGVSTEAFF.

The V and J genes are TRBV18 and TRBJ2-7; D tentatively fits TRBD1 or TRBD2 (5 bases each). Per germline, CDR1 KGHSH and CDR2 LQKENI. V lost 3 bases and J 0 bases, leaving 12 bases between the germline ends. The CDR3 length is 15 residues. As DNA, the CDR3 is TGTGCCAGCTCACCCTTTCCGGGACCCTCCTACGAGCAGTACTTC. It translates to CASSPFPGPSYEQYF.

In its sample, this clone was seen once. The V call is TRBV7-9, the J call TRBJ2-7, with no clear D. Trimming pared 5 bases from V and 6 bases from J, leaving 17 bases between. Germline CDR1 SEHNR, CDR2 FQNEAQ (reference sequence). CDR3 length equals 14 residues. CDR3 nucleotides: TGTGCCAGCAGCCCTCGAAATGGCGCCGTCGAGCAGTACTTC. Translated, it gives CASSPRNGAVEQYF.

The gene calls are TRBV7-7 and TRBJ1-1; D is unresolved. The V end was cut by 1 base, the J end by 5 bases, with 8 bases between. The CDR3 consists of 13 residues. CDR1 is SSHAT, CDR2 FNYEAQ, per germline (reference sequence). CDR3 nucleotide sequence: TGTGCCAGCAGCTTAGGACTGGGGACTGAAGCTTTCTTT. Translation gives CASSLGLGTEAFF.

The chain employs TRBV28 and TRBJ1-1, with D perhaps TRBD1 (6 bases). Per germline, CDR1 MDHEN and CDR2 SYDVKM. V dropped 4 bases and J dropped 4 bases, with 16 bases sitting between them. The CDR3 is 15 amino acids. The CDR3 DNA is TGTGCCAGCAGTTCACAGGGAGAGGGAGTCACTGAAGCTTTCTTT. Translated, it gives CASSSQGEGVTEAFF.

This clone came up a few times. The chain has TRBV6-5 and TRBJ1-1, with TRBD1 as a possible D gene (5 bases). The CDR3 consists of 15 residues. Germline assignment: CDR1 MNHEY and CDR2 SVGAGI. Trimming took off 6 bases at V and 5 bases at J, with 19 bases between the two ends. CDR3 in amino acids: CASSNYAVAGTEAFF. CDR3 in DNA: TGTGCCAGCAGCAATTACGCGGTAGCAGGGACTGAAGCTTTCTTT.